Listed below are T cell receptor beta chains from one sample, sequenced in a study of blood T cells in healthy people across ages. Via MiXCR, TCRdb re-called the 5' RACE reads, giving one row per CDR3 protein. The sample lists some 710,000 distinct CDR3 sequences, 22% seen once, with around 22% in the top ten. The sample comprised blood. These receptors were collected from a man between 65 and 85 years old in good health. The conserved cysteine and the conserved F or W are not part of the CDR3 here. Fields, in order: CDR3 protein, V gene, clone size, J gene. Not every row has a clone size; where given, it reads once, few, many or a size class.

ASVEGLASSYNEQF	TRBV5-1	.	TRBJ2-1
ASSQRDLGYT	TRBV3-1	.	TRBJ1-2
ASSLRGDSTEAF	TRBV7-2	.	TRBJ1-1
ASSLVGIGEAF	TRBV7-2	.	TRBJ1-1
ASSLFTGGSGYT	TRBV5-1	.	TRBJ1-2
ASSPDRTQY	TRBV7-8	few	TRBJ2-5
ASSSPQTGLYGYT	TRBV5-1	few	TRBJ1-2
ASSPYSGQAKNIQY	TRBV18	.	TRBJ2-4
ASRDPGGVLEAF	TRBV5-1	few	TRBJ1-1
ASSTRGGNEKLF	TRBV2	few	TRBJ1-4
AGSNRQGRTEAF	TRBV6-5	few	TRBJ1-1
ASSYLAGSSYNEQF	TRBV7-2	.	TRBJ2-1
ASSLSGGEYQETQY	TRBV7-3	few	.
ASSQDGTALVGVRDF	TRBV4-1	.	TRBJ1-4
SAVLGSYNSPLH	TRBV20-1	few	TRBJ1-6
ASSLSSGGYTDTQY	TRBV11-2	few	TRBJ2-3
ASRLFDEQF	TRBV12-3/TRBV12-4	few	TRBJ2-1
ASSSPDTVGRHSPLH	TRBV28	.	TRBJ1-6
SGLAGSRDTQY	TRBV29-1	few	TRBJ2-3
ASSPGTGKNIQY	TRBV5-6	few	TRBJ2-4
ATRRGNAGELF	TRBV12-3/TRBV12-4	few	TRBJ2-2
ASSDGSSADTQY	TRBV6-1	.	TRBJ2-3
ASSHRDRGFLAEAF	TRBV28	few	TRBJ1-1
ASSLEPGLAGGTQY	TRBV7-2	.	TRBJ2-5
ASHEGNHEKLF	TRBV3-1	.	TRBJ1-4
SALSLRGDTQY	TRBV20-1	.	TRBJ2-3